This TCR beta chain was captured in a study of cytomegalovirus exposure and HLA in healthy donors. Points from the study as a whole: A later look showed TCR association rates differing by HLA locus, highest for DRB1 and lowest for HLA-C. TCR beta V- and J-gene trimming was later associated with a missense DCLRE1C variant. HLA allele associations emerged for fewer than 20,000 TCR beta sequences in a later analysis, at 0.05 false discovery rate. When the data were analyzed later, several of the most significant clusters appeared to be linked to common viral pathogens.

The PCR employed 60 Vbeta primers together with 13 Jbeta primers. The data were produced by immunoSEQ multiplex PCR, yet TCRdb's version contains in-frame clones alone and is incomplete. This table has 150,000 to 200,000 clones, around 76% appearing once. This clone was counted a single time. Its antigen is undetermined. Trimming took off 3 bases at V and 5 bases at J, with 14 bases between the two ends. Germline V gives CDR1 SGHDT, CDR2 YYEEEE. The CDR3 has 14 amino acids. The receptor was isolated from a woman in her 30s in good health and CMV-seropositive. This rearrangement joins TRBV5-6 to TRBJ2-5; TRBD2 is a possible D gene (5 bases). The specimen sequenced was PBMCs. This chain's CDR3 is CASSSRNGGETQYF. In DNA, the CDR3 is TGTGCCAGCAGCTCCAGGAACGGCGGGGAGACCCAGTACTTC.